These T cell receptor beta chains were read from a single sample in a study of monozygotic twins with inflammatory bowel disease. TCRdb derives one entry per CDR3 protein from the 5' RACE reads, leaving out DNA. This table lists about 160,000 distinct CDR3 sequences. Sequenced input: blood. The receptor set was obtained from a human donor with ulcerative colitis or Crohn's disease, or a healthy co-twin of an affected twin (not recorded which). The CDR3 runs from the conserved cysteine through the conserved F or W.

V: TRBV7-9; J: TRBJ1-4; CDR3: CASSLALAVSDEKLFF
V: TRBV12-3/TRBV12-4; J: TRBJ2-3; CDR3: CASTLGGDTQYF
V: TRBV20-1; J: TRBJ1-5; CDR3: CSARDRRREGNQPQHF
V: TRBV20-1; J: TRBJ2-3; CDR3: CSASPAGRDTQYF
V: TRBV10-3; J: TRBJ2-7; CDR3: CAISRRGDGAYEQYF
V: TRBV29-1; J: TRBJ1-1; CDR3: CSADLNTEAFF
V: TRBV18; J: TRBJ1-5; CDR3: CASSSDRGILPQHF
V: TRBV20-1; J: TRBJ2-5; CDR3: CSARDIGVAGGRQETQYF
V: TRBV6-5; J: TRBJ2-7; CDR3: CASSYSPSGSYEQYF
V: TRBV7-2; J: TRBJ2-2; CDR3: CASSLGPANTGELFF